This T cell receptor beta chain was profiled in a study of T cells in Graves' hyperthyroidism and ophthalmopathy. Overall study results and limits: Progression to ophthalmopathy was predicted a median of roughly seven months early.

The CDR3 length is 17 residues. The V gene's germline CDR1 is MGHRA and CDR2 YSYEKL. V lost 2 bases, J lost 3 bases, and 16 bases lay in between. Amplified regions were TCR beta CDR3 sequences from RNA transcripts. HTBI primers were the set used in a first-round RT-PCR of the TCR CDR3. One entry per CDR3 protein, called by TCRdb with MiXCR from the multiplex PCR reads. In the table there are a few hundred thousand distinct CDR3 sequences, 15% to 19% of which are singletons. This clonotype was recorded a few times. Antigen specificity is unknown. For Graves' hyperthyroidism to be stable, ophthalmopathy could not progress within 18 months. Patients showing uncontrolled infection, other autoimmune disease, pregnancy or lactation were ineligible.

J is TRBJ2-2 and V is TRBV4-1; D is undetermined. This TCR was sampled from a woman younger than 45 with Graves' hyperthyroidism. The sample was blood. The CDR3 loop is CASSQSDGTEYTGELFF. The CDR3 region has the DNA TGCGCCAGCAGCCAATCCGACGGAACAGAATACACCGGGGAGCTGTTTTTT.